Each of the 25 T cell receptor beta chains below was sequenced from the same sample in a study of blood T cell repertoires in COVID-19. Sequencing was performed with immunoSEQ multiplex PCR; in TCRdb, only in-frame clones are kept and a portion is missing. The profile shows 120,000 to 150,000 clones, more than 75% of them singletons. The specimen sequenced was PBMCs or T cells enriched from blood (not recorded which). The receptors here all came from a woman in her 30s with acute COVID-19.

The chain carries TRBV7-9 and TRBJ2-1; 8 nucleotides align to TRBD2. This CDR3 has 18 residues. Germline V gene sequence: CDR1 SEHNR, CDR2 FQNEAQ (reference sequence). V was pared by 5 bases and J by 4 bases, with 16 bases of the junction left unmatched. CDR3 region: CASSTTAPSGSRYNEQFF. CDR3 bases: TGTGCCAGCAGCACTACGGCGCCAAGCGGGAGTCGGTACAATGAGCAGTTCTTC. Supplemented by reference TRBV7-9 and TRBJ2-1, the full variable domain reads DTGVSQNPRHKITKRGQNVTFRCDPISEHNRLYWYRQTLGQGPEFLTYFQNEAQLEKSRLLSDRFSAERPKGSFSTLEIQRTEQGDSAMYLCASSTTAPSGSRYNEQFFGPGTRLTVL.

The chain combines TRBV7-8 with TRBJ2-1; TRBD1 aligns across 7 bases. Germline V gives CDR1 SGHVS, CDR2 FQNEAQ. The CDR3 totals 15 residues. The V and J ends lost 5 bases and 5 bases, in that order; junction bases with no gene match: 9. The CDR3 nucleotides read TGTGCCAGCAGCCGAGACAGGGCCTTTAACAATGAGCAGTTCTTC. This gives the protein CASSRDRAFNNEQFF.

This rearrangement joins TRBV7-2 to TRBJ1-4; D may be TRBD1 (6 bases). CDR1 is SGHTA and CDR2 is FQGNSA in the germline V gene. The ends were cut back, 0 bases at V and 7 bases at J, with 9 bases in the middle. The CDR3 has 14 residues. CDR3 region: CASSLAGGREKLFF. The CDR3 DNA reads TGTGCCAGCAGCTTAGCGGGGGGGCGTGAAAAACTGTTTTTT.

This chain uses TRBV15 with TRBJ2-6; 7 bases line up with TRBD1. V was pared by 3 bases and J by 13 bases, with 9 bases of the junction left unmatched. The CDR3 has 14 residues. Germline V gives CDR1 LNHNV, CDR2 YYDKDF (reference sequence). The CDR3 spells CATSRQLGQPVLTF. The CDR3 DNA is TGTGCCACCAGCAGGCAACTGGGACAGCCGGTCCTGACTTTC.

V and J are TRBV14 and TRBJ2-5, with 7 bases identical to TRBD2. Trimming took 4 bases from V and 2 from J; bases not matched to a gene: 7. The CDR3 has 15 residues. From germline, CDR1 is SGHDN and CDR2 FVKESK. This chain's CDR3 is CASSLTTGGQETQYF. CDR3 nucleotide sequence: TGTGCCAGCAGCCTTACGACGGGGGGTCAAGAGACCCAGTACTTC.

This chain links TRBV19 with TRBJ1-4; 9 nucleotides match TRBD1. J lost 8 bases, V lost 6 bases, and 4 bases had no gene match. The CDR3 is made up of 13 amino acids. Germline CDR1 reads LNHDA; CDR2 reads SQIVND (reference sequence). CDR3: CASRWTGDEKLFF. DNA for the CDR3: TGTGCCAGTAGGTGGACAGGGGACGAAAAACTGTTTTTT.

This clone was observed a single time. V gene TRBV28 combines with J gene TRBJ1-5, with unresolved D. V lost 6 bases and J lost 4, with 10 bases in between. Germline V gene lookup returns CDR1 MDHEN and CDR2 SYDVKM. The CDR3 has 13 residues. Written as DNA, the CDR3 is TGTGCCAGCAGGCGATCAGGTAATCAGCCCCAGCATTTT. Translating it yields CASRRSGNQPQHF.

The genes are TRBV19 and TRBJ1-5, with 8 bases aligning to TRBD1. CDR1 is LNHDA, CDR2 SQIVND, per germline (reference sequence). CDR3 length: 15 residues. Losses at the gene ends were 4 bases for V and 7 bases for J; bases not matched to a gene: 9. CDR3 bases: TGTGCCAGTAGTACGACAGGGGACTCGACACAGCCCCAGCATTTT. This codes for CASSTTGDSTQPQHF. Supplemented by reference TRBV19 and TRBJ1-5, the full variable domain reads DGGITQSPKYLFRKEGQNVTLSCEQNLNHDAMYWYRQDPGQGLRLIYYSQIVNDFQKGDIAEGYSVSREKKESFPLTVTSAQKNPTAFYLCASSTTGDSTQPQHFGDGTRLSIL.

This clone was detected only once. This CDR3 reads CASSAGHTNYGYTF. DNA for the CDR3: TGTGCCAGCAGTGCAGGCCACACTAACTATGGCTACACCTTC. The chain joins TRBV6-1 to TRBJ1-2; D remains ambiguous. Germline V gives CDR1 MNHNS, CDR2 SASEGT. This CDR3 contains 14 residues. Trimming cost V 4 bases and J 0 bases, with 9 bases left between them.

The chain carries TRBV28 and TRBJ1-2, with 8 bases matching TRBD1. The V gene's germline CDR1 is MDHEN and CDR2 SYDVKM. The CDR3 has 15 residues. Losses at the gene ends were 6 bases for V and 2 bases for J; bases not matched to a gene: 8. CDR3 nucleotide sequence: TGTGCCAGCAGCTCAACAGGGGGAAGAAACTATGGCTACACCTTC. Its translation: CASSSTGGRNYGYTF.

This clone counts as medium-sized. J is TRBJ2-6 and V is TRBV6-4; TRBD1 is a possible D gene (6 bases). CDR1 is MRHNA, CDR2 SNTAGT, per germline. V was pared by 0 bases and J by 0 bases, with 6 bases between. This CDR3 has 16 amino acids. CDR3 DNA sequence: TGTGCCAGCAGTGACTCGGACAGCTCTGGGGCCAACGTCCTGACTTTC. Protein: CASSDSDSSGANVLTF.

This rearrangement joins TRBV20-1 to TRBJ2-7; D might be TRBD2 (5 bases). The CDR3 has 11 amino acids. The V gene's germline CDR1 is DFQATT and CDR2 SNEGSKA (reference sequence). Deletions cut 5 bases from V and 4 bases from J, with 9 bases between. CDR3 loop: CSAFGLYEQYF. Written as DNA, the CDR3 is TGCAGTGCTTTCGGACTGTACGAGCAGTACTTC.

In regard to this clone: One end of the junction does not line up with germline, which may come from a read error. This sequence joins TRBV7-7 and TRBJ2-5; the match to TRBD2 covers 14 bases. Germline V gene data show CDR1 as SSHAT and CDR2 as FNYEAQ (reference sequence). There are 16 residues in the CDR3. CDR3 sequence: CASSQGTSGSLETQYF. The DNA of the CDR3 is TGTGCTAGCAGCCAAGGGACTAGCGGGAGTCTGGAGACCCAGTACTTC.

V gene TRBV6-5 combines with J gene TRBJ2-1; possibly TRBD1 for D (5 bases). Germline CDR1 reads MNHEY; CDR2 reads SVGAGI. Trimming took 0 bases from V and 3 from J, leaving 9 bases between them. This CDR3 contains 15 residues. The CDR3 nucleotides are TGTGCCAGCAGTTACTCAGTTAGGGGCTACAATGAGCAGTTCTTC. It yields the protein CASSYSVRGYNEQFF.

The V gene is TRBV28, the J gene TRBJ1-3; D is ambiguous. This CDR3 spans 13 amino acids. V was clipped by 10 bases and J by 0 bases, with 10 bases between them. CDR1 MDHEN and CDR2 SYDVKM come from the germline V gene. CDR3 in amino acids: CAIISGSGNTIYF. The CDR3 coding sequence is TGTGCCATCATCTCAGGCTCTGGAAACACCATATATTTT.

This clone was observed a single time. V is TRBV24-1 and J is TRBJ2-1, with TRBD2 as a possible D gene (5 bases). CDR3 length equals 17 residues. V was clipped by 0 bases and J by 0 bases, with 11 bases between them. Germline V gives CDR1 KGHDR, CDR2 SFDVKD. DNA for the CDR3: TGTGCCACCAGTGATTTGCGGCGAGGGAGCTCCTACAATGAGCAGTTCTTC. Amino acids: CATSDLRRGSSYNEQFF.

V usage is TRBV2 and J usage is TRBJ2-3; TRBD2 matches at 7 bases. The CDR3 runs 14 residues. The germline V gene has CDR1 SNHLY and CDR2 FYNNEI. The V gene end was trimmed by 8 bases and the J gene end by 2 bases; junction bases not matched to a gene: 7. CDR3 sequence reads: CASRRDYPTDTQYF. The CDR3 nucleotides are TGTGCCAGCCGCCGGGACTACCCCACAGATACGCAGTATTTT.

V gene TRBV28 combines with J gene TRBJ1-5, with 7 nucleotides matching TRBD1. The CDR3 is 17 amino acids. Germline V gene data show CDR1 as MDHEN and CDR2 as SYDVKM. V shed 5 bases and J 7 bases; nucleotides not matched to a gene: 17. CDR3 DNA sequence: TGTGCCAGCAGTCGCCCCGGGACAGCTCAATTTAACCAGCCCCAGCATTTT. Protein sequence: CASSRPGTAQFNQPQHF.

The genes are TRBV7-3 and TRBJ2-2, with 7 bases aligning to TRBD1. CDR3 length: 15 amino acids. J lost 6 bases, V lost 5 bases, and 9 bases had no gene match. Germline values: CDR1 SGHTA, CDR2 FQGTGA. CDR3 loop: CASSPDRVRAGELFF. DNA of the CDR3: TGTGCCAGCAGCCCTGACAGGGTCCGGGCCGGGGAGCTGTTTTTT. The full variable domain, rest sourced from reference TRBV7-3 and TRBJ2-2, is GAGVSQTPSNKVTEKGKYVELRCDPISGHTALYWYRQSLGQGPEFLIYFQGTGAADDSGLPNDRFFAVRPEGSVSTLKIQRTERGDSAVYLCASSPDRVRAGELFFGEGSRLTVL.

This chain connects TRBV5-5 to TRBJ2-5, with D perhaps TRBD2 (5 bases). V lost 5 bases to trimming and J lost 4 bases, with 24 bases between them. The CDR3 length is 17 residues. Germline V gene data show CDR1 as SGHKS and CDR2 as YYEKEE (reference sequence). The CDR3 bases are TGTGCCAGCAGATCAAACCCAACCGTAACCGGAGGAGAGACCCAGTACTTC. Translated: CASRSNPTVTGGETQYF.

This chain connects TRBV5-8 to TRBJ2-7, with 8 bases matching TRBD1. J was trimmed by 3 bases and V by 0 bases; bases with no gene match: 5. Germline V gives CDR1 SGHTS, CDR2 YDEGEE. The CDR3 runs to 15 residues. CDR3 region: CASSLGSGGFYEQYF. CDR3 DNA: TGTGCCAGCAGCTTGGGGTCAGGGGGCTTCTACGAGCAGTACTTC.

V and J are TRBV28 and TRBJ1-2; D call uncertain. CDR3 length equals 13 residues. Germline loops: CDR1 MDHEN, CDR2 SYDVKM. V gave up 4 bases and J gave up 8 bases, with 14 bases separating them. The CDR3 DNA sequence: TGTGCCAGCAGTTACTCAGGCGGCGGGGGCTACACCTTC. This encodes CASSYSGGGGYTF.

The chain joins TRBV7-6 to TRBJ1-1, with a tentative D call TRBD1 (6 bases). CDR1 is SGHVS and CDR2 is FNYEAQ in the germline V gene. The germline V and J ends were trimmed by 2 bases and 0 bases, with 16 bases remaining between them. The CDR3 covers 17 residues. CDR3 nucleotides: TGTGCCAGCAGCTTAAGTCCAGGGGCGAGTATGAACACTGAAGCTTTCTTT. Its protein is CASSLSPGASMNTEAFF.

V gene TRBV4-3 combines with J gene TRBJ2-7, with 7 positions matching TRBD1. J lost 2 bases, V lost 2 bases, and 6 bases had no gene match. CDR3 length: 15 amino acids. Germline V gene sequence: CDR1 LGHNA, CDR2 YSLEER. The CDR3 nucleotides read TGCGCCAGCAGCCAACTGACAGGGACGACCTACGAGCAGTACTTC. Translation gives CASSQLTGTTYEQYF.

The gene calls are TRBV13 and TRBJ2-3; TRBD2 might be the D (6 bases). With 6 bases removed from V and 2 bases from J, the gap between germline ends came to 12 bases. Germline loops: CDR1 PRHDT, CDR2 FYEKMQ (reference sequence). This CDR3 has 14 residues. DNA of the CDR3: TGTGCCAGCAGGGGGGACTCCCTCACAGATACGCAGTATTTT. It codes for CASRGDSLTDTQYF.